These 20 T cell receptor beta chains were all obtained from the same sample, sequenced in a study of blood T cell repertoires in COVID-19. Measured with immunoSEQ multiplex PCR; TCRdb has only the in-frame clones, and not every one. Counted here are 200,000 or so clones, approximately 81% occurring once; the ten biggest clones make up about 5.1%. The sequencing sample was made of peripheral blood. The receptors come from a woman aged 60-75 years who had recovered from COVID-19.

This sequence joins TRBV9 and TRBJ1-1; possible D gene TRBD1, 5 bases. Germline values: CDR1 SGDLS, CDR2 YYNGEE. Trimming left V 3 bases short and J 4 bases short, with 13 bases between. The CDR3 is 14 amino acids. The CDR3 is CASSAEIRVTEAFF. In DNA form, the CDR3 reads TGTGCCAGCAGCGCAGAAATCAGGGTCACTGAAGCTTTCTTT.

For this clone: No DNA is shown, since the ends of the CDR3 on it are uncertain; the CDR3 is the one TCRdb lists. The V gene is TRBV19, the J gene TRBJ2-5; no check of the table's D call, TRBD2, against the DNA was made. The CDR3 is made up of 13 amino acids, end residues included. Looked up from germline, CDR1 is LNHDA and CDR2 is SQIVND (reference sequence). Here the CDR3 reads CASTSGFQETQYF.

The chain has TRBV10-3 and TRBJ1-1, with D possibly matching TRBD1 (6 bases). The V and J ends lost 6 bases and 6 bases respectively, with 20 bases between them. Germline CDR1 ENHRY, CDR2 SYGVKD. The CDR3 spans 15 residues. In DNA, the CDR3 is TGTGCCATCAGCCTGGGACACACCCTACTCTCTGAAGCTTTCTTT. This translates into CAISLGHTLLSEAFF.

The count of this clone is one. The V gene is TRBV2, the J gene TRBJ1-2, with 7 bases matching TRBD1. J was trimmed by 4 bases and V by 4 bases; bases with no gene match: 12. In germline, CDR1 is SNHLY, CDR2 FYNNEI. CDR3 length: 16 residues. The DNA of the CDR3 is TGTGCCAGCAGTGCCCGGTTTGTACAGGGGCTCTATGGCTACACCTTC. Translation: CASSARFVQGLYGYTF.

The chain links TRBV25-1 to TRBJ1-2; TRBD1 agrees at 9 bases. Germline CDR1 is MGHDK and CDR2 is SYGVNS. The junction had 0 bases not matched to a gene; V was cut back by 4 bases and J by 6 bases. The CDR3 sequence is 12 residues long. As DNA, the CDR3 is TGTGCCAGCAGTGGGACAGGGGATGGCTACACCTTC. Protein sequence: CASSGTGDGYTF.

The chain is built from TRBV3-1 (or the pseudogene TRBV3-2) and TRBJ2-5; TRBD1 matches 11 bases. Germline CDR1 reads LGHDT; CDR2 reads YNNKEL (reference sequence). This CDR3 region has 11 residues. The V and J ends lost 6 bases and 13 bases, in that order; junction bases with no gene match: 4. CDR3 sequence reads: CASRGTGGMYF. CDR3 DNA sequence: TGTGCCAGCAGAGGGACAGGGGGAATGTACTTC.

The chain couples TRBV30 to TRBJ1-3; 10 bases are shared with TRBD1. The CDR3 length is 15 residues. V trimming: 3 bases; J trimming: 7 bases; junction bases outside the gene matches: 9. Looked up from germline, CDR1 is GTSNPN and CDR2 is SVGIG (reference sequence). CDR3 DNA sequence: TGTGCCTGGAGAAACGACAGGGGGCCTGTCAACACCATATATTTT. Protein sequence: CAWRNDRGPVNTIYF.

This rearrangement joins TRBV7-2 to TRBJ2-7; 11 bases are a match to TRBD2. The CDR3 extends over 14 amino acids. Germline trimming cut 3 bases from V and 6 bases from J; bases unmatched to any gene: 4. Germline V gene sequence: CDR1 SGHTA, CDR2 FQGNSA. CDR3 nucleotides: TGTGCCAGCAGCTTTTTTAGCGGGGGGGGCGAGCAGTACTTC. This encodes CASSFFSGGGEQYF.

This clone was seen more than once but under ten times. J is TRBJ2-7 and V is TRBV14, with 12 nucleotides matching TRBD2. Germline CDR1 SGHDN, CDR2 FVKESK. J was trimmed by 0 bases and V by 1 base; bases with no gene match: 1. CDR3 length equals 16 residues. CDR3: CASSQGLAGASYEQYF. The CDR3 DNA follows: TGTGCCAGCAGCCAAGGACTAGCGGGAGCCTCCTACGAGCAGTACTTC.

The rearrangement uses TRBV13 and TRBJ2-5; 7 positions match TRBD2. CDR1 PRHDT and CDR2 FYEKMQ come from the germline V gene (reference sequence). V was clipped by 5 bases and J by 5 bases; unmatched bases: 8. The CDR3 is 14 amino acids. The CDR3 nucleotides are TGTGCCAGCAGCCCTTGGACTAGTCCTGAGACCCAGTACTTC. Amino acid sequence: CASSPWTSPETQYF.

The rearrangement joins TRBV7-2 to TRBJ2-1; 11 nucleotides agree with TRBD2. From germline, CDR1 is SGHTA and CDR2 FQGNSA. J lost 7 bases, V lost 4 bases, and 9 bases had no gene match. The CDR3 covers 16 residues. CDR3 residues: CASSSRRLAGGNEQFF. The CDR3 nucleotides are TGTGCCAGCAGCTCCCGGCGGCTAGCGGGGGGAAATGAGCAGTTCTTC.

The chain combines TRBV15 with TRBJ1-1; possibly TRBD1 for D (6 bases). Germline CDR1 LNHNV, CDR2 YYDKDF (reference sequence). Deletions cut 0 bases from V and 3 bases from J, with 11 bases between. The CDR3 is made up of 15 amino acids. The CDR3 is CATSREAGEYTEAFF. The CDR3 nucleotides are TGTGCCACCAGCAGAGAGGCAGGGGAGTACACTGAAGCTTTCTTT. Together with reference TRBV15 and TRBJ1-1, the CDR3 gives the full variable domain: DAMVIQNPRYQVTQFGKPVTLSCSQTLNHNVMYWYQQKSSQAPKLLFHYYDKDFNNEADTPDNFQSRRPNTSFCFLDIRSPGLGDTAMYLCATSREAGEYTEAFFGQGTRLTVV.

The chain recombines TRBV2 with TRBJ1-1; D not certain. The CDR3 has 14 amino acids. Trimming took off 4 bases at V and 1 base at J, with 10 bases between the two ends. Germline loops: CDR1 SNHLY, CDR2 FYNNEI. The CDR3 is CASSGHVRNTEAFF. The CDR3 DNA reads TGTGCCAGCAGTGGGCACGTTCGGAACACTGAAGCTTTCTTT.

The chain has TRBV7-3 and TRBJ2-2; possibly TRBD1 for D (6 bases). The germline V and J ends were trimmed by 2 bases and 1 base, with 8 bases remaining between them. This CDR3 has 15 amino acids. Germline CDR1 and CDR2: SGHTA and FQGTGA. The CDR3 sequence: CASSLGTMNTGELFF. In nucleotides, the CDR3 is TGTGCCAGCAGCTTAGGGACAATGAACACCGGGGAGCTGTTTTTT. Supplemented by reference TRBV7-3 and TRBJ2-2, the full variable domain reads GAGVSQTPSNKVTEKGKYVELRCDPISGHTALYWYRQSLGQGPEFLIYFQGTGAADDSGLPNDRFFAVRPEGSVSTLKIQRTERGDSAVYLCASSLGTMNTGELFFGEGSRLTVL.

The gene calls are TRBV7-2 and TRBJ1-5, with D uncertain. Germline V gives CDR1 SGHTA, CDR2 FQGNSA. This CDR3 is 13 amino acids long. V lost 3 bases and J 6 bases, leaving 9 bases between the germline ends. CDR3 nucleotides: TGTGCCAGCAGCTTCCGAGCCACTCAGCCCCAGCATTTT. Its protein product is CASSFRATQPQHF.

The chain combines TRBV18 with TRBJ1-1; maybe TRBD1 (6 bases). Germline CDR1 and CDR2: KGHSH and LQKENI. V lost 6 bases and J lost 7, with 12 bases in between. This CDR3 is built from 12 residues. CDR3 coding DNA: TGTGCCAGCTCTCCCCGACAGGATGAAGCTTTCTTT. Translated, it gives CASSPRQDEAFF.

A note on this clone: This specimen includes other DNA sequences encoding the same CDR3. The gene calls are TRBV5-1 and TRBJ2-1, with 8 bases fitting TRBD2. The CDR3 loop spans 15 amino acids. Germline V gives CDR1 SGHRS, CDR2 YFSETQ. With V trimmed by 4 bases and J by 1 base, 4 bases remained unmatched. The CDR3 region has the DNA TGCGCCAGCAGCCTAGGACTAGCTTCCTACAATGAGCAGTTCTTC. Residues: CASSLGLASYNEQFF. Full variable domain (rest looked up from reference TRBV5-1 and TRBJ2-1): KAGVTQTPRYLIKTRGQQVTLSCSPISGHRSVSWYQQTPGQGLQFLFEYFSETQRNKGNFPGRFSGRQFSNSRSEMNVSTLELGDSALYLCASSLGLASYNEQFFGPGTRLTVL.

The V gene is TRBV6-5, the J gene TRBJ2-1, with 10 bases fitting TRBD1. Losses at the gene ends were 3 bases for V and 3 bases for J; bases not matched to a gene: 5. CDR3 size: 16 residues. Germline-derived CDR1 and CDR2 are MNHEY and SVGAGI. The DNA of the CDR3 is TGTGCCAGCAGTTATATGACAGGGGGCCTCTACAATGAGCAGTTCTTC. Residues: CASSYMTGGLYNEQFF.

This clone was seen a single time. This sequence joins TRBV6-5 and TRBJ1-2; 7 nucleotides line up with TRBD1. V gave up 6 bases and J gave up 0 bases; unmatched junction bases: 7. In germline, CDR1 is MNHEY, CDR2 SVGAGI. CDR3 length: 15 residues. CDR3 coding DNA: TGTGCCAGCAGAAAGACCGGGACAGCTAACTATGGCTACACCTTC. Translating it yields CASRKTGTANYGYTF.

This sequence joins TRBV11-2 and TRBJ2-1, with TRBD2 identical over 10 bases. The CDR3 is made up of 16 amino acids. From germline, CDR1 is SGHAT and CDR2 FQNNGV. V shed 5 bases, J shed 6 bases, and the junction held 10 bases outside the gene matches. CDR3 in amino acids: CASSPRVAGGLNEQFF. The CDR3 nucleotides read TGTGCCAGCAGCCCGCGGGTAGCGGGGGGCCTCAATGAGCAGTTCTTC.